Each of the 28 T cell receptor beta chains below was sequenced from the same sample in a study of shared clonotypes between healthy human individuals. The table came from immunoSEQ multiplex PCR; TCRdb's copy has only in-frame clones and leaves some out. Of 700,000 to 950,000 clones in the sample, about 96% are singletons; the top ten hold around 0.21%. Naive CD8 cells were CD45RO-negative, positively selected for CCR7, excluding terminally differentiated effector memory CD45RA+ cells. Sequenced material: naive CD8+ T cells sorted from blood. The source of these receptors is a man aged 25-40 years in good health.

The chain employs TRBV6-6 and TRBJ2-7; possibly TRBD2 for D (7 bases). The CDR3 is made up of 16 amino acids. The germline V gene has CDR1 MNHNY and CDR2 SVGAGI (reference sequence). Trimming cost V 6 bases and J 0 bases, with 18 bases left between them. As DNA, the CDR3 is TGTGCCAGCAGCACCCTCCCGGGGGGCACCTCCTACGAGCAGTACTTC. The encoded protein is CASSTLPGGTSYEQYF.

The chain recombines TRBV10-3 with TRBJ2-2; D gene unclear. V was shortened by 7 bases and J by 8 bases, with 11 bases between the two germline ends. Germline CDR1 reads ENHRY; CDR2 reads SYGVKD. This CDR3 contains 12 residues. As DNA, the CDR3 is TGTGCCATCAATACCAGACCGGGGGAGCTGTTTTTT. Protein sequence: CAINTRPGELFF.

Here the CDR3 reads CASSSDRANYGYTF. The CDR3, as DNA: TGCGCCAGCAGCTCGGACAGAGCCAACTATGGCTACACCTTC. The V and J genes are TRBV5-1 and TRBJ1-2, with D tentatively TRBD1 (6 bases). This CDR3 contains 14 residues. Trimming shortened V by 3 bases and J by 2 bases, and 11 bases separated the two germline ends. Germline CDR1 is SGHRS and CDR2 is YFSETQ.

The chain uses TRBV2 and TRBJ2-1, with 11 positions matching TRBD2. V lost 5 bases, J lost 4 bases, and 4 bases stayed unmatched. This CDR3 has 15 amino acids. CDR1 is SNHLY and CDR2 is FYNNEI in the germline V gene. The CDR3 region is CASSFGTSGYNEQFF. The CDR3 region has the DNA TGTGCCAGCAGTTTCGGGACTAGCGGATACAATGAGCAGTTCTTC.

The rearrangement links TRBV7-9 to TRBJ2-1; no firm D call. CDR1 is SEHNR, CDR2 FQNEAQ, per germline (reference sequence). The CDR3 has 15 amino acids. With 2 bases removed from V and 7 bases from J, the gap between germline ends came to 15 bases. This CDR3 reads CASSLLLGQDNEQFF. CDR3 DNA sequence: TGTGCCAGCAGCTTACTCCTAGGCCAGGATAATGAGCAGTTCTTC.

This clone was observed once. The chain has TRBV27 and TRBJ2-7; D tentatively reads TRBD1 or TRBD2 (5 bases each). Per the germline V gene, CDR1 is MNHEY and CDR2 is SMNVEV (reference sequence). V was shortened by 5 bases and J by 4 bases, with 15 bases between the two germline ends. The CDR3 consists of 14 residues. The CDR3 coding sequence is TGTGCCAGCAGTGGGGGACGGCGAGGGTACGAGCAGTACTTC. It specifies CASSGGRRGYEQYF.

This clone has a single count. The V gene is TRBV29-1, the J gene TRBJ1-2; TRBD1 might be the D (6 bases). The V end was cut by 5 bases, the J end by 0 bases, with 13 bases between. Germline V gene data show CDR1 as SQVTM and CDR2 as ANQGSEA. CDR3 length: 14 residues. This chain's CDR3 is CSVRTESTNYGYTF. DNA for the CDR3: TGCAGCGTTAGGACAGAATCCACTAACTATGGCTACACCTTC.

V is TRBV30 and J is TRBJ2-1; D is ambiguous. Germline V gene lookup returns CDR1 GTSNPN and CDR2 SVGIG (reference sequence). The CDR3 extends over 15 amino acids. V dropped 3 bases and J dropped 7 bases, with 19 bases sitting between them. The CDR3 coding sequence is TGTGCCTGGAGCCTCGTGGGAATCCTATGGAATGAGCAGTTCTTC. This encodes CAWSLVGILWNEQFF.

The genes are TRBV15 and TRBJ2-1, with a possible D match to TRBD2 (6 bases). This CDR3 spans 11 amino acids. Trimming removed 4 bases at V and 9 bases at J, with 7 bases between. Germline lookup yields CDR1 LNHNV and CDR2 YYDKDF (reference sequence). The DNA for the CDR3 is TGTGCCACCAGCAATAGCGGTGAGCAGTTCTTC. Protein: CATSNSGEQFF.

The V gene is TRBV5-4, the J gene TRBJ2-2; D is unresolved. The length of the CDR3 is 14 residues. V was cut by 0 bases and J by 1 base, with 4 bases left in between. From germline, CDR1 is SGHNT and CDR2 YYREEE (reference sequence). The CDR3 DNA is TGTGCCAGCAGCTTGGAATGGAACACCGGGGAGCTGTTTTTT. This gives the protein CASSLEWNTGELFF.

The chain recombines TRBV19 with TRBJ2-5, with 8 bases matching TRBD2. The germline V gene encodes CDR1 LNHDA and CDR2 SQIVND (reference sequence). The V gene end was trimmed by 6 bases and the J gene end by 3 bases; junction bases not matched to a gene: 12. CDR3 length equals 16 residues. This CDR3 reads CASSNPRAGGEETQYF. The CDR3 DNA reads TGTGCCAGTAGCAACCCCAGGGCGGGAGGAGAAGAGACCCAGTACTTC. Full variable domain (missing parts from reference TRBV19 and TRBJ2-5): DGGITQSPKYLFRKEGQNVTLSCEQNLNHDAMYWYRQDPGQGLRLIYYSQIVNDFQKGDIAEGYSVSREKKESFPLTVTSAQKNPTAFYLCASSNPRAGGEETQYFGPGTRLLVL.

The chain employs TRBV4-1 and TRBJ1-2, with 7 bases aligning to TRBD1. Losses at the gene ends were 4 bases for V and 7 bases for J; bases not matched to a gene: 12. This CDR3 comprises 15 residues. Per germline, CDR1 MGHRA and CDR2 YSYEKL. In DNA form, the CDR3 reads TGCGCCAGCAGCCCCCTCAAAGGGGGGACAGCTGGCTACACCTTC. Its translation: CASSPLKGGTAGYTF.

This clone was seen once. V usage is TRBV6-6 and J usage is TRBJ2-3, with 11 nucleotides matching TRBD2. Trimming cost V 7 bases and J 4 bases; bases outside gene matches: 10. Germline V gene data show CDR1 as MNHNY and CDR2 as SVGAGI (reference sequence). The CDR3 contains 16 residues. CDR3 DNA: TGTGCCAGCACCGTACTAGCGGGAGAATTCGCAGATACGCAGTATTTT. Its protein is CASTVLAGEFADTQYF.

This clone was recorded once. This CDR3 is CASSYFVGQINGYTF. DNA for the CDR3: TGTGCCAGCAGTTATTTCGTTGGACAGATCAATGGCTACACCTTC. The chain joins TRBV6-5 to TRBJ1-2, with D maybe TRBD1 (6 bases). Deletions cut 3 bases from V and 6 bases from J, with 17 bases between. Germline V gives CDR1 MNHEY, CDR2 SVGAGI. The CDR3 is made up of 15 amino acids.

The rearrangement joins TRBV4-2 to TRBJ1-2, with 7 nucleotides matching TRBD1. CDR1 is LGHNA, CDR2 YNFKEQ, per germline. The CDR3 has 16 residues. Germline trimming cut 3 bases from V and 4 bases from J; bases unmatched to any gene: 11. The CDR3 sequence: CASSQERTGDPYGYTF. The CDR3 DNA follows: TGTGCCAGCAGCCAGGAAAGAACAGGGGACCCCTATGGCTACACCTTC.

The rearrangement links TRBV29-1 to TRBJ1-1; no definite D call. Germline V gene lookup returns CDR1 SQVTM and CDR2 ANQGSEA. The CDR3 has 12 amino acids. Trimming cost V 6 bases and J 0 bases, with 8 bases left between them. The CDR3 sequence is CSVDMMNTEAFF. In DNA form, the CDR3 reads TGCAGCGTCGACATGATGAACACTGAAGCTTTCTTT. Full variable domain (outside the CDR3, taken from reference TRBV29-1 and TRBJ1-1): SAVISQKPSRDICQRGTSLTIQCQVDSQVTMMFWYRQQPGQSLTLIATANQGSEATYESGFVIDKFPISRPNLTFSTLTVSNMSPEDSSIYLCSVDMMNTEAFFGQGTRLTVV.

The chain employs TRBV10-2 and TRBJ1-2; 8 bases align to TRBD1. J was trimmed by 3 bases and V by 7 bases; bases with no gene match: 10. The CDR3 consists of 15 residues. Germline-derived CDR1 and CDR2 are WSHSY and SAAADI. CDR3 in amino acids: CASIPHPTGDYGYTF. CDR3 DNA: TGCGCCAGCATCCCCCACCCGACAGGGGACTATGGCTACACCTTC.

The V and J genes are TRBV2 and TRBJ2-5; D tentatively fits TRBD1 or TRBD2 (5 bases each). Trimming removed 8 bases from V and 5 bases from J, with 9 bases in between. The CDR3 totals 11 residues. Germline V lookup: CDR1 SNHLY, CDR2 FYNNEI. The CDR3 loop is CASPGDETQYF. The CDR3 nucleotides are TGTGCCAGCCCTGGGGACGAGACCCAGTACTTC.

The V gene is TRBV14, the J gene TRBJ2-7; TRBD1 might be the D (5 bases). Trimming took 0 bases from V and 1 from J, leaving 25 bases between them. The CDR3 loop spans 20 amino acids. Germline V gene data show CDR1 as SGHDN and CDR2 as FVKESK. CDR3 sequence (DNA): TGTGCCAGCAGCCAAGACGATGGGGCGGATAAGGTTCATGGTTCCTACGAGCAGTACTTC. Translation gives CASSQDDGADKVHGSYEQYF.

The chain carries TRBV6-5 and TRBJ2-7; D not resolved. This CDR3 comprises 15 residues. The germline gives CDR1 MNHEY, CDR2 SVGAGI. Trimming took off 8 bases at V and 1 base at J, with 18 bases between the two ends. This chain's CDR3 is CASGTRTLTSYEQYF. The CDR3 DNA follows: TGTGCCAGCGGTACTCGGACGCTAACATCCTACGAGCAGTACTTC.

The chain couples TRBV15 to TRBJ2-7, with D possibly TRBD2 on 5 matching bases. CDR1 and CDR2 (germline): LNHNV, YYDKDF (reference sequence). Trimming removed 5 bases at V and 0 bases at J, with 23 bases between. The length of the CDR3 is 18 residues. In DNA form, the CDR3 reads TGTGCCACCAGCGCTGCCCCCGGACGCGGGCTCCTCTCCTACGAGCAGTACTTC. The encoded protein is CATSAAPGRGLLSYEQYF.

V usage is TRBV4-1 and J usage is TRBJ2-7; 7 positions match TRBD2. In germline, CDR1 is MGHRA, CDR2 YSYEKL. CDR3 length equals 15 residues. V was pared by 0 bases and J by 3 bases, with 5 bases of the junction left unmatched. The CDR3 nucleotides read TGCGCCAGCAGCCAAGAAGCGGGGCGGGGCTACGAGCAGTACTTC. This gives the protein CASSQEAGRGYEQYF.

The chain carries TRBV7-6 and TRBJ2-5; no firm D call. Germline V lookup: CDR1 SGHVS, CDR2 FNYEAQ. This CDR3 region has 13 residues. Between the trimmed V and J ends, which lost 6 bases and 5 bases, there was a span of 13 bases. The CDR3 region is CASRAQVGETQYF. The CDR3 DNA reads TGTGCCAGCAGGGCGCAGGTAGGGGAGACCCAGTACTTC.

This chain links TRBV7-2 with TRBJ1-5, with D tentatively TRBD1 (6 bases). In germline, CDR1 is SGHTA, CDR2 FQGNSA. The CDR3 is made up of 16 amino acids. Between the trimmed V and J ends, which lost 2 bases and 4 bases, there was a span of 15 bases. CDR3 coding DNA: TGTGCCAGCAGCTTAAATTCGGGACAAGTGAATCAGCCCCAGCATTTT. Residues: CASSLNSGQVNQPQHF.

CDR3 amino acids: CASSVGMGLGETQYF. The CDR3 nucleotides are TGTGCCAGCAGCGTAGGGATGGGGTTGGGAGAGACCCAGTACTTC. V usage is TRBV9 and J usage is TRBJ2-5; D is undetermined. There are 15 residues in the CDR3. Germline CDR1 and CDR2: SGDLS and YYNGEE. V was pared by 0 bases and J by 4 bases, with 13 bases between.

The gene calls are TRBV6-6 and TRBJ2-7; TRBD1 matches 10 bases. The CDR3 is 15 residues long. CDR1 is MNHNY, CDR2 SVGAGI, per germline (reference sequence). With 6 bases clipped from V and 3 bases from J, the junction kept 8 bases outside the gene matches. The CDR3 here is CASSNRDRGYYEQYF. The CDR3 DNA follows: TGTGCCAGCAGCAACCGGGACAGGGGCTACTACGAGCAGTACTTC.

The rearrangement joins TRBV7-9 to TRBJ1-1; TRBD1 is a possible D gene (5 bases). V was pared by 0 bases and J by 7 bases, with 15 bases between. The CDR3 is made up of 15 amino acids. CDR1 and CDR2 (germline): SEHNR, FQNEAQ (reference sequence). CDR3 loop: CASSLAGSVGGEAFF. The CDR3 region has the DNA TGTGCCAGCAGCTTAGCGGGATCAGTCGGGGGTGAAGCTTTCTTT.

This chain links TRBV7-2 with TRBJ2-3, with TRBD2 as a possible D gene (6 bases). V was cut by 0 bases and J by 5 bases, with 9 bases left in between. This CDR3 is built from 14 residues. CDR1 is SGHTA and CDR2 is FQGNSA in the germline V gene. The CDR3 here is CASSLAGRRDTQYF. In DNA, the CDR3 is TGTGCCAGCAGCTTAGCAGGGAGGCGAGATACGCAGTATTTT. The full variable domain, with the rest looked up from reference TRBV7-2 and TRBJ2-3, is GAGVSQSPSNKVTEKGKDVELRCDPISGHTALYWYRQSLGQGLEFLIYFQGNSAPDKSGLPSDRFSAERTGGSVSTLTIQRTQQEDSAVYLCASSLAGRRDTQYFGPGTRLTVL.